This passage covers 13 T cell receptor beta chains from one sample sequenced in a study of neurological immune-mediated disorders (dated 2019 in TCRdb). Libraries came from 5' RACE. The sequencer was an Illumina HiSeq 2500. TCRdb's own reprocessing of the public reads used fastp at Q25 and MiXCR and kept productive beta chains. A single entry per CDR3 protein holds the most common genes and DNA from its merged rows. This sample lists about 24,000 distinct CDR3 sequences; 6.5% to 8% were detected once. The top ten clonotypes cover 4.5% to 5% of the sample. Material for sequencing was PBMCs. The receptors were sampled from a middle-aged woman in good health.

This clonotype was observed at least ten times. J is TRBJ1-1 and V is TRBV20-1; D gene unclear. Germline CDR1 is DFQATT and CDR2 is SNEGSKA (reference sequence). The CDR3 is 15 residues long. The germline V and J ends were trimmed by 5 bases and 0 bases, with 16 bases remaining between them. In DNA, the CDR3 is TGCAGTGCTGCTAATTCGGGCCTCATGAACACTGAAGCTTTCTTT. Protein: CSAANSGLMNTEAFF.

This rearrangement joins TRBV5-1 to TRBJ2-1; D might be TRBD2 (5 bases). Trimming cost V 3 bases and J 2 bases, with 12 bases left between them. This CDR3 region has 15 residues. Looked up from germline, CDR1 is SGHRS and CDR2 is YFSETQ. CDR3 sequence reads: CASSSGLGPYNEQFF. Here the CDR3 DNA reads TGCGCCAGCAGCTCCGGACTCGGACCCTACAATGAGCAGTTCTTC.

This clonotype was counted many times. The chain couples TRBV12-3 or TRBV12-4 to TRBJ2-6, with no clear D. V lost 1 base and J 0 bases, leaving 4 bases between the germline ends. The CDR3 extends over 15 amino acids. The CDR3 coding sequence is TGTGCCAGCAGTTTAGGTAGCTCTGGGGCCAACGTCCTGACTTTC. It specifies CASSLGSSGANVLTF.

At least ten counts were recorded for this clonotype. The chain is built from TRBV7-2 and TRBJ2-3; D is possibly TRBD2 (6 bases). Germline V lookup: CDR1 SGHTA, CDR2 FQGNSA. V dropped 5 bases and J dropped 5 bases, with 17 bases sitting between them. The CDR3 contains 15 residues. The CDR3 coding sequence is TGTGCCAGCAGCCCTGGCTGGGGGGTAAGAGATACGCAGTATTTT. Its translation: CASSPGWGVRDTQYF.

This clonotype was seen ten or more times. The V gene is TRBV29-1, the J gene TRBJ2-1; no clear D. Germline CDR1 and CDR2: SQVTM and ANQGSEA. Trimming removed 0 bases from V and 1 base from J, with 7 bases in between. The CDR3 loop spans 14 amino acids. As DNA, the CDR3 is TGCAGCGTTGAAGACCGTATTTCCTACAATGAGCAGTTCTTC. It yields the protein CSVEDRISYNEQFF.

This clonotype has ten or more counts. V gene TRBV19 combines with J gene TRBJ2-3; D remains ambiguous. CDR3 length equals 12 residues. V was trimmed by 6 bases and J by 1 base, leaving 5 bases between them. Germline loops: CDR1 LNHDA, CDR2 SQIVND (reference sequence). CDR3 region: CASSGRTDTQYF. The CDR3 nucleotides read TGTGCCAGTAGCGGACGCACAGATACGCAGTATTTT.

This clonotype came up many times. CDR3 sequence (DNA): TGCGCCAGCAAGACGATTTCTGGGGCCAACGTCCTGACTTTC. Translating gives CASKTISGANVLTF. The chain uses TRBV5-1 and TRBJ2-6; D gene uncertain. The V and J ends lost 6 bases and 1 base respectively, with 8 bases between them. The CDR3 length is 14 residues. Looked up from germline, CDR1 is SGHRS and CDR2 is YFSETQ.

There are many counts of this clonotype. The V call is TRBV5-1, the J call TRBJ2-7; the match to TRBD2 covers 7 bases. V shed 4 bases and J 0 bases; nucleotides not matched to a gene: 22. The CDR3 has 20 amino acids. Germline CDR1 and CDR2: SGHRS and YFSETQ. The CDR3 DNA is TGCGCCAGCAGCCTGAGCCATGTTAATTATGAGCGGGGCTACTCCTACGAGCAGTACTTC. Translated: CASSLSHVNYERGYSYEQYF.

This clonotype was seen ten or more times. The chain recombines TRBV7-9 with TRBJ2-1; 9 bases line up with TRBD2. Looked up from germline, CDR1 is SEHNR and CDR2 is FQNEAQ (reference sequence). This CDR3 has 15 residues. The V segment lost 2 bases and the J segment 5 bases; nucleotides outside the gene matches: 4. In DNA, the CDR3 is TGTGCCAGCAGCTTACTGCGGGAGGGTAACAATGAGCAGTTCTTC. This translates into CASSLLREGNNEQFF.

At least ten counts were recorded for this clonotype. CDR3 in amino acids: CSASPGEGNEKLFF. The CDR3, as DNA: TGCAGTGCTAGCCCAGGGGAGGGTAATGAAAAACTGTTTTTT. The J gene is TRBJ1-4, the V gene TRBV20-1; possible D gene TRBD1, 6 bases. V lost 3 bases to trimming and J lost 4 bases, with 12 bases between them. The length of the CDR3 is 14 residues. Germline CDR1 reads DFQATT; CDR2 reads SNEGSKA (reference sequence).

This clonotype was detected many times. The chain joins TRBV5-1 to TRBJ2-2; 13 nucleotides agree with TRBD2. The CDR3 covers 15 residues. From germline, CDR1 is SGHRS and CDR2 YFSETQ. V was clipped by 3 bases and J by 6 bases; unmatched bases: 2. CDR3 DNA: TGCGCCAGCAGCTGGACTAGCGGGAGTGCCGGGGAGCTGTTTTTT. Protein sequence: CASSWTSGSAGELFF.

Comments on this clonotype: One junction end does not reproduce the germline sequence, and a read error may be involved. The rearrangement uses TRBV10-3 and TRBJ1-1, with no clear D. The CDR3 is 13 residues long. Germline loops: CDR1 ENHRY, CDR2 SYGVKD. CDR3 coding DNA: TGTGTCATCAGTGAGCGGGAGTGCACTGAAGCTTTCTTT. Its protein is CVISERECTEAFF.

The table lists this clonotype with many counts. The rearrangement uses TRBV29-1 and TRBJ2-1; TRBD2 matches at 11 bases. V trimming: 3 bases; J trimming: 7 bases; junction bases outside the gene matches: 8. Germline V CDR1 and CDR2: SQVTM, ANQGSEA. CDR3 size: 15 residues. The CDR3 loop reads CSVELIAGGSNEQFF. Here the CDR3 DNA reads TGCAGCGTTGAGTTGATAGCGGGAGGGTCAAATGAGCAGTTCTTC.